This TCR beta chain was documented in a study of post-analysis software for immune sequencing data. Study at large: There were relapsing-remitting, secondary progressive and progressive-relapsing multiple sclerosis among the disease courses included. Findings and limits, study-wide: For normalized Chao1 diversity, multiple sclerosis patients scored significantly lower than controls did. Controls showed lower frequencies than patients for roughly five TRBV segments, and TRBV5-6, TRBV5-1 and TRBV20-1 were among these. Same-batch preparations were strongly co-clustered by F measure.

V shed 2 bases and J 7 bases; nucleotides not matched to a gene: 11. The CDR3 sequence is 16 residues long. This clonotype was seen many times. What it binds is not known. The TCR beta cDNA libraries contained unique molecular identifiers. T cells numbering about 0.85 to 10 million yielded 500,000 or so cDNA molecules. TCRdb called the PCR reads again in MiXCR, with one record for every CDR3 protein. The table lists just over 250,000 distinct CDR3 sequences, 30% to 45% of them singletons, with 4% to 5.5% in the top ten. The V and J genes are TRBV12-3 or TRBV12-4 and TRBJ2-1; TRBD2 aligns across 7 bases. This TCR was recovered from a girl aged 5-17 years with multiple sclerosis. Sequencing was performed on blood. This CDR3 reads CASSLTLRGSWNEQFF. CDR3 coding DNA: TGTGCCAGCAGTTTAACTTTGCGGGGGTCCTGGAATGAGCAGTTCTTC.